This T cell receptor (beta chain) was profiled in a study of chemoradiotherapy in HPV16-positive cancers. Sequencing used immunoSEQ multiplex PCR; TCRdb keeps in-frame clones, though not all of them. Of under 15,000 clones detected, 70% to 80% appear once; the ten largest clones hold 1.4%. This CDR3 region has 14 residues. Trimming took 2 bases from V and 8 from J, leaving 18 bases between them. Germline CDR1 and CDR2: SQVTM and ANQGSEA. The chain combines TRBV29-1 with TRBJ1-1; the D gene is possibly TRBD1 (6 bases). The receptor was derived from a human donor with HPV-associated anogenital cancer. The sample was gathered from a patient who underwent chemoradiotherapy. The DNA for the CDR3 is TGCAGCGTTGAATGGGTACAGGGTGGGGAGGAAGCTTTCTTT. It is translated as CSVEWVQGGEEAFF.